This TCR beta chain originates from a study of T-cell memory formation after mild COVID-19. CDR1 is LGHNA and CDR2 is YNFKEQ in the germline V gene. Deletions cut 6 bases from V and 0 bases from J, with 13 bases between. This CDR3 spans 15 amino acids. Study results and limitations: Second-wave clones with a day 37 peak had unconfirmed SARS-CoV-2 specificity. Clones that contracted from day 15 to 85 had balanced CD4/CD8; later expanders were CD4+ biased.

Only a few counts were recorded for this clonotype. What it recognizes is unknown. Constant-segment primers were used for 5'RACE, and the resulting TCR alpha and TCR beta cDNA libraries carried sample barcodes and UMIs. TCRdb called the 5' RACE reads again in MiXCR, with one record for every CDR3 protein. The data show roughly 130,000 distinct CDR3 sequences, with about a sixth seen just once and approximately 5.5% held by the top ten. Sample: PBMCs or a T cell subset sorted from them (not recorded which). The clonotype comes from a man aged 18 to 30 who had mild COVID-19 (a few samples of this study predate the infection). Cell type and time point are not known. The chain employs TRBV4-2 and TRBJ2-3, with D unresolved. The CDR3 sequence: CASRATPTSTDTQYF. The DNA for the CDR3 is TGTGCCAGCAGGGCTACCCCGACCAGCACAGATACGCAGTATTTT.